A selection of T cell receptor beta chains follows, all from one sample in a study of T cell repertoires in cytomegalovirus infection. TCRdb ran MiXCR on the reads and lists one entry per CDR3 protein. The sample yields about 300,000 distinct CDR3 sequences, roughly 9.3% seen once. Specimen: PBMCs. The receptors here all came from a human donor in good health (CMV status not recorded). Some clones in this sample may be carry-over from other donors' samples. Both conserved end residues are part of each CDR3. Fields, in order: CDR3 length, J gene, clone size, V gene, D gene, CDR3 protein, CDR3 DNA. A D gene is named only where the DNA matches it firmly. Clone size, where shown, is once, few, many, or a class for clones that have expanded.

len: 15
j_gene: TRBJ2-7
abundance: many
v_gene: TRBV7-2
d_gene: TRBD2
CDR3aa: CASSFSGTSGEEQYF
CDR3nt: TGTGCCAGCAGCTTCTCCGGGACTAGCGGGGAGGAGCAGTACTTC

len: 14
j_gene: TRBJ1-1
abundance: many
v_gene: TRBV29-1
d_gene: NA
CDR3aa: CSVEWGAGKTEAFF
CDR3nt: TGCAGCGTTGAGTGGGGGGCCGGGAAGACTGAAGCTTTCTTT

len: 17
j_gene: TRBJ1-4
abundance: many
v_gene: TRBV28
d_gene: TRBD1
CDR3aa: CASRWTRDRGRTEKLFF
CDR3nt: TGTGCCAGCAGATGGACCCGGGACAGGGGGCGAACTGAAAAACTGTTTTTT

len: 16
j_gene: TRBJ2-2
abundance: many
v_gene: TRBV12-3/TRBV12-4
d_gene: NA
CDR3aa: CASSSLGPSVSGELFF
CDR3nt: TGTGCCAGCAGTTCTCTAGGACCGAGCGTATCCGGGGAGCTGTTTTTT

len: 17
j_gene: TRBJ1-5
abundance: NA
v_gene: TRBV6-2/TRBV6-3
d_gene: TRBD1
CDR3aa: CASSPRGRPEWNQPQHF
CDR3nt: TGTGCCAGCAGTCCCAGGGGGCGCCCGGAATGGAATCAGCCCCAGCATTTT

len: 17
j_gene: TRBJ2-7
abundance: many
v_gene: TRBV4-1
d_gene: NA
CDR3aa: CASSHIPTATFSYEQYF
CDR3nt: TGCGCCAGCAGCCATATCCCGACAGCTACTTTCTCCTACGAGCAGTACTTC

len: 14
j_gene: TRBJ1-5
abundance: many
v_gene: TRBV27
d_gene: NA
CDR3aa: CASSPGYSNQPQHF
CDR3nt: TGTGCCAGCAGTCCAGGTTATAGCAATCAGCCCCAGCATTTT

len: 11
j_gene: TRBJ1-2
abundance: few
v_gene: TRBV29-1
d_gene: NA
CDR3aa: CSARHIYGYTF
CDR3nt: TGCAGCGCCCGACATATATATGGCTACACCTTC

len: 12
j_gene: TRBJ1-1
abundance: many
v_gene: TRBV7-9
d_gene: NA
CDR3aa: CASSLGSTEAFF
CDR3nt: TGTGCCAGCAGCTTAGGTTCCACCGAAGCTTTCTTT

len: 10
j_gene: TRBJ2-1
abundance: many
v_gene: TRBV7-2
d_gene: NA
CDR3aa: CASAGYEQFF
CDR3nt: TGTGCCAGCGCAGGGTATGAGCAGTTCTTC

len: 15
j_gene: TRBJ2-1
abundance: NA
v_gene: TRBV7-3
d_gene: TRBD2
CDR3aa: CASSSRVGRVDEQFF
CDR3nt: TGTGCCAGCAGCTCAAGAGTAGGGAGGGTCGATGAGCAGTTCTTC

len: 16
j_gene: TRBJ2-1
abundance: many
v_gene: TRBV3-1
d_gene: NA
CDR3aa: CASSQGSLAGGDEQFF
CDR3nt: TGTGCCAGCAGCCAAGGAAGTCTAGCAGGTGGGGATGAGCAGTTCTTC

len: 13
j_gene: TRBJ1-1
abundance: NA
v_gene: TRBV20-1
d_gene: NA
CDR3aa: CSARDGLNTEAFF
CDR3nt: TGCAGTGCTAGAGACGGCCTGAACACTGAAGCTTTCTTT

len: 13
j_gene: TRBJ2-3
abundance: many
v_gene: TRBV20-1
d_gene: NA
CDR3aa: CSAKGGSTDTQYF
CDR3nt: TGCAGTGCTAAGGGGGGAAGCACAGATACGCAGTATTTT

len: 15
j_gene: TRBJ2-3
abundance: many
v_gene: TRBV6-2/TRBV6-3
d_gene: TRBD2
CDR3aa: CASSFPGTTTDTQYF
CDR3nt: TGTGCCAGCAGTTTTCCCGGGACTACCACAGATACGCAGTATTTT

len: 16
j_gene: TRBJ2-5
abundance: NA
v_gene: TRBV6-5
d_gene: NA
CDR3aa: CASSYSSGGDSGSQYF
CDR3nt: TGTGCCAGCAGTTACAGCTCCGGCGGGGACTCAGGGTCCCAGTACTTC

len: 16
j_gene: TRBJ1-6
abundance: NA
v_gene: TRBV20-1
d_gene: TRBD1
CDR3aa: CSARDWTGGLNSPLHF
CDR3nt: TGCAGTGCTAGAGATTGGACAGGCGGTCTTAATTCACCCCTCCACTTT

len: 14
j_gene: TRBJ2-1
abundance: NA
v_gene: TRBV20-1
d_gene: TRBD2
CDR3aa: CSALTSGGYNEQFF
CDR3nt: TGCAGTGCTCTTACTAGCGGGGGGTACAATGAGCAGTTCTTC

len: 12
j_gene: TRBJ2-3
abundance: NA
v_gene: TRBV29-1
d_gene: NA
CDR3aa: CSVETGADTQYF
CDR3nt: TGCAGCGTTGAAACTGGGGCAGATACGCAGTATTTT

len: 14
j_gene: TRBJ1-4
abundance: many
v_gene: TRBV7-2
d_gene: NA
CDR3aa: CASSLSVPDEKLFF
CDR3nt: TGTGCCAGCAGCTTAAGCGTCCCAGATGAAAAACTGTTTTTT

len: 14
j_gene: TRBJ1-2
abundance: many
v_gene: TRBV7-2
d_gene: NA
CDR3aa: CASSLARGAFGYTF
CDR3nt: TGTGCCAGCAGCTTAGCGAGAGGGGCTTTTGGCTACACCTTC

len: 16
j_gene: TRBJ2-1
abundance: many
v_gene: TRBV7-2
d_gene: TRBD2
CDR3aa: CASTPLAGGPINEQFF
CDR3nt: TGTGCCAGCACCCCTCTAGCGGGGGGGCCAATCAATGAGCAGTTCTTC

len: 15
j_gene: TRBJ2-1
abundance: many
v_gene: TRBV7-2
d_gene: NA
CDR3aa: CASSSQGDVQTQQFF
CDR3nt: TGTGCCAGCAGCTCACAGGGTGACGTTCAGACCCAGCAGTTCTTC

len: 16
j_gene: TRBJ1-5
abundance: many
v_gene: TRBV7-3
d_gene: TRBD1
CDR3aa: CASSWTGFLSNQPQHF
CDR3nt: TGTGCCAGCAGCTGGACAGGGTTTCTGAGCAATCAGCCCCAGCATTTT